What follows are 19 T cell receptor beta chains derived from one specimen sequenced in a study of OX40 agonist ivuxolimab in advanced cancers. Profiling relied on immunoSEQ multiplex PCR, and the TCRdb table lists in-frame clones only, not all of them. The sample carries tens of thousands of clones, approximately 81% recorded once. This material consisted of CD4+ or CD8+ T cells sorted from blood, taken in a trial of the OX40 agonist ivuxolimab. The receptors stem from an adult with an advanced solid tumor such as melanoma, head and neck, liver or kidney cancer.

The chain's CDR3 is CASSQGVGGSPQHF. CDR3 DNA: TGTGCCAGCAGCCAAGGCGTAGGGGGATCGCCCCAGCATTTT. The chain uses TRBV14 and TRBJ1-5; D may be TRBD1 (6 bases). The CDR3 extends over 14 amino acids. Germline CDR1 reads SGHDN; CDR2 reads FVKESK. The V and J ends lost 1 base and 9 bases respectively, with 13 bases between them.

This clone was recorded a few times. The V call is TRBV28, the J call TRBJ1-2, with 7 bases fitting TRBD1. Trimming took 6 bases from V and 8 from J; bases not matched to a gene: 15. CDR1 and CDR2 from the germline V gene are MDHEN and SYDVKM. This CDR3 has 15 residues. The CDR3: CASRNRGGGVAGYTF. CDR3 DNA: TGTGCCAGCAGGAACAGGGGAGGCGGAGTTGCCGGCTACACCTTC.

This clone was picked up one time. The chain joins TRBV9 to TRBJ1-1; TRBD1 matches at 7 bases. The ends lost 3 bases at V and 5 bases at J; junction bases unmatched: 10. This CDR3 is built from 15 residues. The germline V gene encodes CDR1 SGDLS and CDR2 YYNGEE. The CDR3 loop reads CASSAQTGIFTEAFF. As DNA, the CDR3 is TGTGCCAGCAGCGCCCAGACAGGGATATTTACTGAAGCTTTCTTT. Using reference TRBV9 and TRBJ1-1 for the parts outside the CDR3, the full variable domain is DSGVTQTPKHLITATGQRVTLRCSPRSGDLSVYWYQQSLDQGLQFLIQYYNGEERAKGNILERFSAQQFPDLHSELNLSSLELGDSALYFCASSAQTGIFTEAFFGQGTRLTVV.

V is TRBV11-1 and J is TRBJ2-7, with D possibly being TRBD2 (6 bases). The CDR3 extends over 14 amino acids. CDR1 and CDR2 (germline): SGHAT, FQDESV (reference sequence). The germline V and J ends were trimmed by 5 bases and 1 base, with 12 bases remaining between them. Here the CDR3 DNA reads TGTGCCAGCAGCCCCAATCGGGAGTCCTACGAGCAGTACTTC. Translated, it gives CASSPNRESYEQYF.

This clone was counted once. CDR3 coding DNA: TGTGCCAGCAGTTACTCGATCGGCACCGATCAGCCCCAGCATTTT. The encoded protein is CASSYSIGTDQPQHF. J is TRBJ1-5 and V is TRBV6-5; D remains ambiguous. Germline loops: CDR1 MNHEY, CDR2 SVGAGI. Between the trimmed V and J ends, which lost 0 bases and 5 bases, there was a span of 11 bases. The CDR3 has 15 residues.

This rearrangement joins TRBV29-1 to TRBJ2-1, with D possibly being TRBD2 (6 bases). This CDR3 has 12 amino acids. V was clipped by 2 bases and J by 10 bases, with 12 bases between them. Per germline, CDR1 SQVTM and CDR2 ANQGSEA. CDR3 amino acids: CSVEKRGLEQFF. CDR3 DNA sequence: TGCAGCGTTGAAAAACGTGGACTAGAGCAGTTCTTC.

V usage is TRBV29-1 and J usage is TRBJ2-7; TRBD2 is a possible D gene (6 bases). Germline assignment: CDR1 SQVTM and CDR2 ANQGSEA. The ends were cut back, 2 bases at V and 5 bases at J, with 10 bases in the middle. This CDR3 is built from 12 residues. CDR3 bases: TGCAGCGTTGAAACTACGGGGGACGAGCAGTACTTC. Amino acids: CSVETTGDEQYF.

The CDR3 DNA is TGTGCCAGTAGTATGGACCGCCCGGATACGCAGTATTTT. Its protein is CASSMDRPDTQYF. This chain links TRBV19 with TRBJ2-3; D unclear. The CDR3 consists of 13 residues. Per the germline V gene, CDR1 is LNHDA and CDR2 is SQIVND (reference sequence). Trimming shortened V by 3 bases and J by 6 bases, and 10 bases separated the two germline ends.

This clone was observed at least ten times. V is TRBV5-1 and J is TRBJ2-7, with 10 nucleotides matching TRBD1. In germline, CDR1 is SGHRS, CDR2 YFSETQ. The CDR3 loop spans 14 amino acids. V lost 4 bases and J lost 3; bases outside the gene matches: 4. CDR3 amino acids: CASSPGQGFYEQYF. DNA of the CDR3: TGCGCCAGCAGCCCGGGACAGGGGTTCTACGAGCAGTACTTC. The full variable domain, completed using reference TRBV5-1 and TRBJ2-7, is KAGVTQTPRYLIKTRGQQVTLSCSPISGHRSVSWYQQTPGQGLQFLFEYFSETQRNKGNFPGRFSGRQFSNSRSEMNVSTLELGDSALYLCASSPGQGFYEQYFGPGTRLTVT.

J is TRBJ2-2 and V is TRBV7-8, with D perhaps matching TRBD1 (6 bases). CDR1 and CDR2 from the germline V gene are SGHVS and FQNEAQ. The CDR3 covers 20 residues. Trimming shortened V by 5 bases and J by 4 bases, and 29 bases separated the two germline ends. CDR3 protein: CASSPLPTTTGHRGTGELFF. CDR3 coding DNA: TGTGCCAGCAGCCCCCTGCCTACAACAACAGGGCATCGCGGCACCGGGGAGCTGTTTTTT.

The chain has TRBV9 and TRBJ1-1; TRBD1 agrees at 8 bases. The CDR3 length is 14 residues. CDR1 and CDR2 (germline): SGDLS, YYNGEE. V shed 4 bases, J shed 3 bases, and the junction held 5 bases outside the gene matches. The chain's CDR3 is CASSRTGLDTEAFF. In DNA form, the CDR3 reads TGTGCCAGCAGCCGGACAGGGCTAGACACTGAAGCTTTCTTT. Based on the CDR3 plus reference TRBV9 and TRBJ1-1, the full variable domain is DSGVTQTPKHLITATGQRVTLRCSPRSGDLSVYWYQQSLDQGLQFLIQYYNGEERAKGNILERFSAQQFPDLHSELNLSSLELGDSALYFCASSRTGLDTEAFFGQGTRLTVV.

The gene calls are TRBV7-3 and TRBJ1-1; 8 bases map to TRBD1. The V gene's germline CDR1 is SGHTA and CDR2 FQGTGA. Trimming at V came to 5 bases and at J to 1 base, leaving 6 bases not matched to a gene. The CDR3 has 15 residues. CDR3 protein: CASSPSGQANTEAFF. CDR3 DNA: TGTGCCAGCAGCCCCTCGGGACAGGCGAACACTGAAGCTTTCTTT.

The chain joins TRBV5-8 to TRBJ1-1; weak D call: TRBD1 (5 bases). The CDR3 is 14 residues long. V was clipped by 1 base and J by 3 bases, with 10 bases between them. CDR1 and CDR2 (germline): SGHTS, YDEGEE. CDR3 sequence: CASSLRGMYTEAFF. The CDR3 region has the DNA TGTGCCAGCAGCTTGAGGGGTATGTACACTGAAGCTTTCTTT.

The rearrangement uses TRBV5-6 and TRBJ1-2; no clear D. V was pared by 4 bases and J by 5 bases, with 27 bases between. The CDR3 runs to 18 residues. CDR1 and CDR2 (germline): SGHDT, YYEEEE. CDR3 in amino acids: CASSPSPSSTSLHYGYTF. CDR3 sequence (DNA): TGTGCCAGCAGCCCCTCCCCCTCCAGTACCTCACTACATTATGGCTACACCTTC.

On this clone: A read error may produce the germline difference seen at one junction end. J is TRBJ2-5 and V is TRBV7-9; 7 positions match TRBD1. CDR1 is SEHNR, CDR2 FQNEAQ, per germline (reference sequence). This CDR3 region has 17 residues. CDR3 protein: CAAAPPTPGQIQETQYF. As DNA, the CDR3 is TGCGCAGCAGCCCCCCCTACTCCGGGACAGATCCAAGAGACCCAGTACTTC.

Worth noting for this clone: This same CDR3 is encoded by further DNA sequences in the sample. The chain couples TRBV4-1 to TRBJ2-3; no clear D gene. There are 14 residues in the CDR3. Germline assignment: CDR1 MGHRA and CDR2 YSYEKL. The V end lost 0 bases, the J end lost 1 base, and 5 bases lay between the germline ends. As DNA, the CDR3 is TGCGCCAGCAGCCAAGATAGGGGCACAGATACGCAGTATTTT. Protein sequence: CASSQDRGTDTQYF.

The rearrangement links TRBV5-6 to TRBJ1-1, with D unresolved. The CDR3 is 14 residues long. Germline-derived CDR1 and CDR2 are SGHDT and YYEEEE. Trimming took off 4 bases at V and 0 bases at J, with 10 bases between the two ends. The CDR3 protein is CASSLGTVNTEAFF. In nucleotides, the CDR3 is TGTGCCAGCAGCCTGGGAACTGTGAACACTGAAGCTTTCTTT. The whole variable domain, filled in from reference TRBV5-6 and TRBJ1-1, reads DAGVTQSPTHLIKTRGQQVTLRCSPKSGHDTVSWYQQALGQGPQFIFQYYEEEERQRGNFPDRFSGHQFPNYSSELNVNALLLGDSALYLCASSLGTVNTEAFFGQGTRLTVV.

This chain uses TRBV7-9 with TRBJ2-7; D unresolved. The CDR3 has 12 residues. Trimming cost V 5 bases and J 2 bases, with 7 bases left between them. Germline-derived CDR1 and CDR2 are SEHNR and FQNEAQ (reference sequence). The CDR3 DNA reads TGTGCCAGCAGCCCCCTGACCTACGAGCAGTACTTC. It is translated as CASSPLTYEQYF. Combining the CDR3 with reference TRBV7-9 and TRBJ2-7 gives the whole variable domain DTGVSQNPRHKITKRGQNVTFRCDPISEHNRLYWYRQTLGQGPEFLTYFQNEAQLEKSRLLSDRFSAERPKGSFSTLEIQRTEQGDSAMYLCASSPLTYEQYFGPGTRLTVT.

The chain links TRBV5-6 to TRBJ1-5, with D perhaps TRBD1 (5 bases). Germline CDR1 reads SGHDT; CDR2 reads YYEEEE. The CDR3 extends over 13 amino acids. Trimming shortened V by 5 bases and J by 6 bases, and 12 bases separated the two germline ends. For the CDR3, the DNA is TGTGCCAGCAGTCTTGGGGGGGGTCAGCCCCAGCATTTT. This codes for CASSLGGGQPQHF. Supplemented by reference TRBV5-6 and TRBJ1-5, the full variable domain reads DAGVTQSPTHLIKTRGQQVTLRCSPKSGHDTVSWYQQALGQGPQFIFQYYEEEERQRGNFPDRFSGHQFPNYSSELNVNALLLGDSALYLCASSLGGGQPQHFGDGTRLSIL.